This T cell receptor (beta chain) stems from a study of T cell changes during pregnancy in multiple sclerosis. The data were produced by immunoSEQ multiplex PCR, yet TCRdb's version contains in-frame clones alone and is incomplete. The repertoire holds tens of thousands of clones, with approximately 90% as singletons. This CDR3 comprises 13 residues. In germline, CDR1 is MGHRA, CDR2 YSYEKL. Trimming shortened V by 1 base and J by 1 base, and 5 bases separated the two germline ends. This sequence originates from a female donor with multiple sclerosis, enrolled in a pregnancy study. Sequenced here: peripheral blood, sampled in the first trimester of pregnancy. The chain couples TRBV4-1 to TRBJ2-7; D ambiguous. This chain's CDR3 is CASSQVRSYEQYF. For the CDR3, the DNA is TGCGCCAGCAGCCAAGTACGGTCCTACGAGCAGTACTTC.